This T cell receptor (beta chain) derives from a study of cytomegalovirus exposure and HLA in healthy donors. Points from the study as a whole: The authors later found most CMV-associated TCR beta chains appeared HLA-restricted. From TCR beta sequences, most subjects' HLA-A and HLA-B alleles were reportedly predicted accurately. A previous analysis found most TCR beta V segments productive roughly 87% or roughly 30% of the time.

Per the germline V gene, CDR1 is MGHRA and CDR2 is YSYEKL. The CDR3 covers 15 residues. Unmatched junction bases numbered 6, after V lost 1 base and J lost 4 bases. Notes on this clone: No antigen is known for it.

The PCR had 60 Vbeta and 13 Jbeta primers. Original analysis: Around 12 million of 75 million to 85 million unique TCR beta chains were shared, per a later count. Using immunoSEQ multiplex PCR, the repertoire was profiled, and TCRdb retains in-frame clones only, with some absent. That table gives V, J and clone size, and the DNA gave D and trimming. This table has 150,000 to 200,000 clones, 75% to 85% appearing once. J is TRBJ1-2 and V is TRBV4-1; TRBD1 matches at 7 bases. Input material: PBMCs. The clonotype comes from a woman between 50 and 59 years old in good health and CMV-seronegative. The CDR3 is CASSQVFGQVYGYTF. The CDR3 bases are TGCGCCAGCAGCCAAGTCTTCGGACAGGTCTATGGCTACACCTTC.